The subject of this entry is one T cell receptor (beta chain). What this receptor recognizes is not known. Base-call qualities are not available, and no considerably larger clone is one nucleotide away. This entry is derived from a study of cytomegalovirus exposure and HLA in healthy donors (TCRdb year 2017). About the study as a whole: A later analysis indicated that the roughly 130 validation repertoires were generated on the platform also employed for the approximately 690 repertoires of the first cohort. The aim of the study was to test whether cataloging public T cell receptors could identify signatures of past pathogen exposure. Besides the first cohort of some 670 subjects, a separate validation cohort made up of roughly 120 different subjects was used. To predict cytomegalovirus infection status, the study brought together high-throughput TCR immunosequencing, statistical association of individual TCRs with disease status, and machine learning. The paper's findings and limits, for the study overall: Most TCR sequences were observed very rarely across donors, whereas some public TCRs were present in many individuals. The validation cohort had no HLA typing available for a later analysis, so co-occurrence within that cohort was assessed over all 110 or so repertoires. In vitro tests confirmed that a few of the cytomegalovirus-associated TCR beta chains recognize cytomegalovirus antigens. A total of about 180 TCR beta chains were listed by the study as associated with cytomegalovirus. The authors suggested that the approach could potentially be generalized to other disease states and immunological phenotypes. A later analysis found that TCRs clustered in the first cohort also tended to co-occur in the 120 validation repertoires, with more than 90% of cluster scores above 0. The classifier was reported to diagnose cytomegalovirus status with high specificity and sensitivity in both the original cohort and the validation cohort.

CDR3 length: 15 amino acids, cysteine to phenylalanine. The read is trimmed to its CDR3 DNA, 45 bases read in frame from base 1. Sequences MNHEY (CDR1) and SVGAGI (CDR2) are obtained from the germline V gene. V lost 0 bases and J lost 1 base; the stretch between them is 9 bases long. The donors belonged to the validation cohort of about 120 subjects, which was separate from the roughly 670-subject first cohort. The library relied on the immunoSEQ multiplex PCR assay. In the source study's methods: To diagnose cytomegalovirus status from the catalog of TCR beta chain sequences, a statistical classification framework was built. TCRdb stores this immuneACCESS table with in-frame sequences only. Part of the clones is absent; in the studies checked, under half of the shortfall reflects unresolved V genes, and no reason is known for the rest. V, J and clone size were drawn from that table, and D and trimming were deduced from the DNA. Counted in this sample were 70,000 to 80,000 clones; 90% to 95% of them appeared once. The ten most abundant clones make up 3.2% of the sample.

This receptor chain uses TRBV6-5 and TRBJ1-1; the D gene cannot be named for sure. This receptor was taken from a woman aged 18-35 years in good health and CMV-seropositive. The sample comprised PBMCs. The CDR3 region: CASSYSTRANTEAFF. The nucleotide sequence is TGTGCCAGCAGTTACTCGACAAGAGCGAACACTGAAGCTTTCTTT.